The 29 T cell receptor beta chains in this list originate from one sample, sequenced in a study of T-cell reconstitution after alpha-beta-depleted transplantation in children. Preparing the TCRbeta library involved the use of unique molecular identifiers. TCRdb fed the PCR reads into MiXCR, producing one record per CDR3 protein. The sample includes 500,000 to 750,000 distinct CDR3 sequences, 10% to 15% of them seen just once. The source was PBMCs, mostly from graft donor cells, collected 360 days after TCRalphabeta/CD19-depleted stem cell transplant. The source of these receptors is a male patient under 18 who had a stem cell transplant for acute myeloid leukemia, so the T cells may come from the graft donor.

This clonotype was found a few times. The chain has TRBV24-1 and TRBJ2-5; D may be TRBD1 (6 bases). The germline gives CDR1 KGHDR, CDR2 SFDVKD. The CDR3 contains 12 residues. V gave up 9 bases and J gave up 1 base, with 8 bases separating them. Here the CDR3 DNA reads TGTGCCACCGGGACAACCCAAGAGACCCAGTACTTC. Translating it yields CATGTTQETQYF.

This chain uses TRBV7-2 with TRBJ1-4, with 7 bases matching TRBD1. Per germline, CDR1 SGHTA and CDR2 FQGNSA. The ends lost 4 bases at V and 10 bases at J; junction bases unmatched: 9. There are 14 residues in the CDR3. DNA of the CDR3: TGTGCCAGCAGCTGGAACAGGGGTGGCGGAAAACTGTTTTTT. Translation gives CASSWNRGGGKLFF.

This clonotype was counted at least ten times. V is TRBV9 and J is TRBJ2-7; TRBD2 agrees at 11 bases. Germline V gene lookup returns CDR1 SGDLS and CDR2 YYNGEE. The CDR3 sequence is 14 residues long. With V trimmed by 4 bases and J by 3 bases, 3 bases remained unmatched. CDR3 nucleotides: TGTGCCAGCAGCCGAGGACTAGCGGGCTACGAGCAGTACTTC. This sequence encodes CASSRGLAGYEQYF.

This clonotype was recorded at least ten times. The chain links TRBV9 to TRBJ2-2; tentative D call: TRBD2 (5 bases). The CDR3 spans 15 residues. The germline V and J ends were trimmed by 0 bases and 5 bases, with 11 bases remaining between them. Germline assignment: CDR1 SGDLS and CDR2 YYNGEE. This chain's CDR3 is CASSVGPRGTGELFF. The CDR3, as DNA: TGTGCCAGCAGCGTAGGGCCCCGAGGGACCGGGGAGCTGTTTTTT.

The rearrangement links TRBV6-2 or TRBV6-3 to TRBJ2-7, with 11 bases matching TRBD2. Germline V gives CDR1 MNHEY, CDR2 SVGEGT. The CDR3 runs 16 residues. With 1 base clipped from V and 0 bases from J, the junction kept 2 bases outside the gene matches. The CDR3 coding sequence is TGTGCCAGCAGTTACTGGGGACTAGCGGCCTCCTACGAGCAGTACTTC. Amino acid sequence: CASSYWGLAASYEQYF.

The CDR3 is CSAGQGGSPLHF. For the CDR3, the DNA is TGCAGTGCGGGACAGGGAGGATCACCCCTCCACTTT. This chain links TRBV20-1 with TRBJ1-6; 9 nucleotides align to TRBD1. This CDR3 spans 12 amino acids. The ends lost 6 bases at V and 10 bases at J; junction bases unmatched: 4. CDR1 and CDR2 from the germline V gene are DFQATT and SNEGSKA (reference sequence).

The chain has TRBV18 and TRBJ2-1; D not certain. V was trimmed by 2 bases and J by 9 bases, leaving 5 bases between them. This CDR3 region has 11 residues. CDR1 is KGHSH, CDR2 LQKENI, per germline. The CDR3 sequence: CASSPKGEQFF. The CDR3 DNA sequence: TGTGCCAGCTCACCAAAGGGTGAGCAGTTCTTC.

This clonotype was seen a handful of times. The rearrangement uses TRBV20-1 and TRBJ2-7, with TRBD2 matching 7 bases. From germline, CDR1 is DFQATT and CDR2 SNEGSKA (reference sequence). This CDR3 has 16 amino acids. DNA for the CDR3: TGCATCCCCGGGGGATCGCGGGAGAAGCTTTTATACGAGCAGTACTTC. Its protein product is CIPGGSREKLLYEQYF.

V gene TRBV28 combines with J gene TRBJ1-1; D may be TRBD1 (6 bases). The CDR3 extends over 16 amino acids. The V end lost 8 bases, the J end lost 2 bases, and 21 bases lay between the germline ends. The germline V gene encodes CDR1 MDHEN and CDR2 SYDVKM. CDR3 residues: CASGHLAWTDNTEAFF. The CDR3 region has the DNA TGTGCCAGCGGTCACTTGGCTTGGACAGACAACACTGAAGCTTTCTTT.

This clonotype was counted at least ten times. The chain carries TRBV7-2 and TRBJ2-7, with D hard to call. The CDR3 is made up of 12 amino acids. The V end was cut by 5 bases, the J end by 2 bases, with 7 bases between. Germline V CDR1 and CDR2: SGHTA, FQGNSA. CDR3 in amino acids: CASSRDTYEQYF. The CDR3 DNA follows: TGTGCCAGCAGCCGAGACACCTACGAGCAGTACTTC. The entire variable domain, with the rest obtained from reference TRBV7-2 and TRBJ2-7, is as follows: GAGVSQSPSNKVTEKGKDVELRCDPISGHTALYWYRQSLGQGLEFLIYFQGNSAPDKSGLPSDRFSAERTGGSVSTLTIQRTQQEDSAVYLCASSRDTYEQYFGPGTRLTVT.

This sequence joins TRBV24-1 and TRBJ2-1; D may be TRBD1 (5 bases). The V gene's germline CDR1 is KGHDR and CDR2 SFDVKD. V lost 9 bases to trimming and J lost 0 bases, with 11 bases between them. CDR3 size: 14 residues. The DNA for the CDR3 is TGTGCCACCTCGGGTAGGGGCTCCTACAATGAGCAGTTCTTC. This encodes CATSGRGSYNEQFF.

In its sample, this clonotype was seen a few times. This chain connects TRBV28 to TRBJ1-1; 9 nucleotides line up with TRBD1. With 5 bases clipped from V and 7 bases from J, the junction kept 11 bases outside the gene matches. The CDR3 contains 15 residues. Per germline, CDR1 MDHEN and CDR2 SYDVKM. The CDR3 bases are TGTGCCAGCAGTCCCCACAGGGGGCGTGCCCATGAAGCTTTCTTT. Translation: CASSPHRGRAHEAFF.

The chain is built from TRBV12-3 or TRBV12-4 and TRBJ2-2; TRBD1 agrees at 8 bases. The CDR3 has 15 residues. V dropped 3 bases and J dropped 2; count of bases not matched to a gene: 2. In DNA form, the CDR3 reads TGTGCCAGCAGTTTCCCAGGGGGCAACACCGGGGAGCTGTTTTTT. Its protein is CASSFPGGNTGELFF.

This clonotype was seen ten or more times. The chain combines TRBV2 with TRBJ2-7; no reliable D call. Between the trimmed V and J ends, which lost 3 bases and 2 bases, there was a span of 14 bases. CDR3 length: 15 residues. Germline V gives CDR1 SNHLY, CDR2 FYNNEI. In nucleotides, the CDR3 is TGTGCCAGCAGTGAGGGCCGAAGCAGGACCTACGAGCAGTACTTC. Translating it yields CASSEGRSRTYEQYF.

Note on this clonotype: One junction end does not reproduce the germline sequence, and a read error may be involved. V and J are TRBV11-3 and TRBJ2-1, with TRBD1 identical over 9 bases. The CDR3 spans 13 residues. Germline loops: CDR1 SGHNT, CDR2 YENEEA. CDR3 loop: CASSLGGTGSMRF. CDR3 nucleotide sequence: TGTGCCAGCAGCTTAGGAGGGACAGGGTCAATGCGCTTC.

Ten or more counts support this clonotype. V is TRBV28 and J is TRBJ2-3; D unresolved. Germline CDR1 and CDR2: MDHEN and SYDVKM. The CDR3 contains 16 residues. With 6 bases removed from V and 1 base from J, the gap between germline ends came to 17 bases. For the CDR3, the DNA is TGTGCCAGCAGCACCATGAACCCTCAGGGCACAGATACGCAGTATTTT. Its translation: CASSTMNPQGTDTQYF.

This clonotype showed up just a few times. The V and J genes are TRBV28 and TRBJ2-7; TRBD2 agrees at 9 bases. V lost 7 bases and J lost 3; bases outside the gene matches: 10. Germline CDR1 and CDR2: MDHEN and SYDVKM. CDR3 length: 15 amino acids. The CDR3 loop reads CASTLSGRLFYEQYF. The CDR3 nucleotides read TGTGCCAGCACTCTTAGCGGGAGATTATTCTACGAGCAGTACTTC.

This clonotype showed up many times. The chain uses TRBV29-1 and TRBJ2-1; D unclear. Germline V gene sequence: CDR1 SQVTM, CDR2 ANQGSEA. V was clipped by 4 bases and J by 7 bases, with 17 bases between them. The CDR3 spans 14 residues. CDR3 protein: CSVGPSLIANEQFF. DNA for the CDR3: TGCAGCGTTGGACCCAGCCTTATTGCGAATGAGCAGTTCTTC.

This sequence joins TRBV28 and TRBJ2-7; 7 bases match TRBD2. Trimming at V came to 2 bases and at J to 3 bases, leaving 10 bases not matched to a gene. This CDR3 has 16 residues. Germline CDR1 MDHEN, CDR2 SYDVKM. CDR3 protein: CASSLGSAGANYEQYF. CDR3 DNA: TGTGCCAGCAGTTTAGGTTCCGCGGGAGCCAACTACGAGCAGTACTTC.

In its sample, this clonotype was seen a few times. The rearrangement uses TRBV6-2 or TRBV6-3 and TRBJ1-1, with 7 nucleotides matching TRBD1. The germline CDR1 and CDR2 sequences are MNHEY and SVGEGT. The CDR3 is 13 amino acids. V lost 0 bases, J lost 7 bases, and 2 bases stayed unmatched. CDR3 protein: CASSYSTGIEAFF. The CDR3 nucleotides are TGTGCCAGCAGTTACTCGACAGGGATTGAAGCTTTCTTT.

The V and J genes are TRBV6-2 or TRBV6-3 and TRBJ2-4; D might be TRBD1 (5 bases). The CDR3 covers 13 residues. Looked up from germline, CDR1 is MNHEY and CDR2 is SVGEGT. The V gene lost 5 bases and the J gene lost 6 bases, with 11 bases spanning the gap. The CDR3 region has the DNA TGTGCCAGCAGTACAGGACAAAGAAACATTCAGTACTTC. The encoded protein is CASSTGQRNIQYF.

This clonotype was observed at least ten times. The V and J genes are TRBV29-1 and TRBJ2-7, with 10 positions matching TRBD2. CDR1 SQVTM and CDR2 ANQGSEA come from the germline V gene. The trim removed 4 bases at V and 3 bases at J, leaving 3 bases unmatched. This CDR3 is 13 amino acids long. The CDR3 nucleotides are TGCAGCGTTGCGGGACTAGCGCGCTACGAGCAGTACTTC. It is translated as CSVAGLARYEQYF.

Only a few counts were recorded for this clonotype. This chain connects TRBV7-2 to TRBJ2-7; D is possibly TRBD1 or TRBD2 (5 bases each). This CDR3 spans 13 amino acids. In germline, CDR1 is SGHTA, CDR2 FQGNSA. Trimming shortened V by 5 bases and J by 5 bases, and 13 bases separated the two germline ends. CDR3 coding DNA: TGTGCCAGCAGCCCCGGATTGGGGGACGAGCAGTACTTC. This sequence encodes CASSPGLGDEQYF.

The chain joins TRBV4-2 to TRBJ2-3; D ambiguous. The ends were cut back, 1 base at V and 6 bases at J, with 11 bases in the middle. Germline values: CDR1 LGHNA, CDR2 YNFKEQ. This CDR3 is 14 amino acids long. The CDR3 DNA follows: TGTGCCAGCAGCCAAGGGGCCGGAGCGGATACGCAGTATTTT. As protein: CASSQGAGADTQYF.

The chain couples TRBV20-1 to TRBJ2-7; D uncertain. The CDR3 has 13 residues. Germline lookup yields CDR1 DFQATT and CDR2 SNEGSKA (reference sequence). Trimming pared 6 bases from V and 4 bases from J, leaving 16 bases between. The CDR3 region has the DNA TGCAGTGCCCAGTCTCCCTCGGAGTACGAGCAGTACTTC. Translated, it gives CSAQSPSEYEQYF.

The rearrangement links TRBV6-4 to TRBJ1-1; TRBD1 matches at 7 bases. This CDR3 is 15 amino acids long. After removal of 5 bases from V and 7 bases from J, the junction contained 13 bases not matched to a gene. Per germline, CDR1 MRHNA and CDR2 SNTAGT. CDR3 sequence: CASSLHLQGLGEAFF. The CDR3 nucleotides read TGTGCCAGCAGTCTCCATCTACAGGGGCTGGGTGAAGCTTTCTTT.

The chain couples TRBV9 to TRBJ1-5, with D tentatively TRBD1 (6 bases). The germline V gene encodes CDR1 SGDLS and CDR2 YYNGEE. The V and J ends lost 3 bases and 3 bases respectively, with 13 bases between them. CDR3 length: 15 amino acids. CDR3 amino acids: CASSATGISNQPQHF. The CDR3 coding sequence is TGTGCCAGCAGCGCCACAGGGATTTCCAATCAGCCCCAGCATTTT.

The chain combines TRBV4-1 with TRBJ2-3; 9 positions match TRBD2. The CDR3 sequence is 18 residues long. V lost 0 bases and J lost 4; bases outside the gene matches: 11. The germline V gene encodes CDR1 MGHRA and CDR2 YSYEKL. DNA for the CDR3: TGCGCCAGCAGCCAAGATGGGGCGGCGGGAGGGCCTCCAGATACGCAGTATTTT. Its protein is CASSQDGAAGGPPDTQYF.

The table lists this clonotype with many counts. V and J are TRBV6-5 and TRBJ2-1; the match to TRBD2 covers 10 bases. In germline, CDR1 is MNHEY, CDR2 SVGAGI. The CDR3 consists of 16 residues. The trim removed 6 bases at V and 0 bases at J, leaving 5 bases unmatched. The CDR3 reads CASSSGLAASYNEQFF. In DNA, the CDR3 is TGTGCCAGCAGCTCCGGACTAGCGGCCTCCTACAATGAGCAGTTCTTC.